Following are 15 T cell receptor beta chains from one sample sequenced in a study of T cell responses to AZD1222 COVID-19 vaccine. Generated by immunoSEQ multiplex PCR, the TCRdb table keeps only in-frame clones and is missing some. The profile shows 150,000 to 200,000 clones, just over 90% of them singletons. Sequencing used peripheral blood, obtained 28 days after the second AZD1222 dose. The receptors derive from an adult who received the AZD1222 COVID-19 vaccine.

V is TRBV5-1 and J is TRBJ2-7; perhaps TRBD1 as D (6 bases). V dropped 0 bases and J dropped 2 bases, with 12 bases sitting between them. Germline V gene lookup returns CDR1 SGHRS and CDR2 YFSETQ. The CDR3 sequence is 15 residues long. The CDR3 DNA sequence: TGCGCCAGCAGCTTGGATGGACAGACAACCTACGAGCAGTACTTC. As protein: CASSLDGQTTYEQYF.

CDR3 nucleotide sequence: TGTGCCAGCAGCGCCAATGTTAACTATGGCTACACCTTC. This codes for CASSANVNYGYTF. The J gene is TRBJ1-2, the V gene TRBV7-9; D ambiguous. Trimming removed 5 bases from V and 1 base from J, with 8 bases in between. In germline, CDR1 is SEHNR, CDR2 FQNEAQ (reference sequence). This CDR3 has 13 amino acids.

This chain connects TRBV27 to TRBJ2-7, with D possibly matching TRBD2 (6 bases). CDR1 is MNHEY and CDR2 is SMNVEV in the germline V gene (reference sequence). The CDR3 is made up of 15 amino acids. Between the trimmed V and J ends, which lost 5 bases and 4 bases, there was a span of 18 bases. CDR3 loop: CASSPRDLGRYEQYF. CDR3 sequence (DNA): TGTGCCAGCAGTCCCCGGGACTTAGGTCGATACGAGCAGTACTTC.

This chain uses TRBV2 with TRBJ1-5; the D gene is possibly TRBD1 (6 bases). Deletions cut 2 bases from V and 7 bases from J, with 12 bases between. This CDR3 spans 14 amino acids. The germline gives CDR1 SNHLY, CDR2 FYNNEI. CDR3 DNA: TGTGCCAGCAGTGAACGGGGGGCGCGACAGCCCCAGCATTTT. Encoded protein: CASSERGARQPQHF.

The chain employs TRBV9 and TRBJ2-7; 10 bases fit TRBD1. The V gene's germline CDR1 is SGDLS and CDR2 YYNGEE. The CDR3 covers 15 residues. Unmatched junction bases numbered 4, after V lost 0 bases and J lost 4 bases. Here the CDR3 reads CASSVAGQGVYEQYF. CDR3 DNA: TGTGCCAGCAGCGTAGCTGGACAGGGGGTATACGAGCAGTACTTC.

The genes are TRBV6-2 or TRBV6-3 and TRBJ2-5, with D perhaps TRBD2 (6 bases). V was clipped by 6 bases and J by 0 bases, with 8 bases between them. The CDR3 is 13 amino acids. Germline V gene lookup returns CDR1 MNHEY and CDR2 SVGEGT. CDR3 sequence reads: CASSRGYQETQYF. Written as DNA, the CDR3 is TGTGCCAGCAGCCGGGGGTACCAAGAGACCCAGTACTTC.

There are many counts of this clone. J is TRBJ1-6 and V is TRBV7-8; 9 nucleotides align to TRBD1. Germline assignment: CDR1 SGHVS and CDR2 FQNEAQ. The CDR3 is made up of 16 amino acids. V shed 5 bases, J shed 7 bases, and the junction held 9 bases outside the gene matches. The DNA of the CDR3 is TGTGCCAGCAGCCACGGACAGGGGCTATTGAATTCACCCCTCCACTTT. It yields the protein CASSHGQGLLNSPLHF.

This rearrangement joins TRBV14 to TRBJ2-3; D is undetermined. Per the germline V gene, CDR1 is SGHDN and CDR2 is FVKESK. There are 13 residues in the CDR3. With 0 bases removed from V and 7 bases from J, the gap between germline ends came to 8 bases. The CDR3 protein is CASSQDDWNTQYF. The CDR3 DNA sequence: TGTGCCAGCAGCCAAGATGATTGGAATACGCAGTATTTT.

This chain connects TRBV7-2 to TRBJ2-1, with no clear D. Germline V gene sequence: CDR1 SGHTA, CDR2 FQGNSA. This CDR3 has 13 residues. The V and J ends lost 0 bases and 7 bases respectively, with 7 bases between them. The CDR3 coding sequence is TGTGCCAGCAGCTTAGCGCTTCGGAATGAGCAGTTCTTC. Translation gives CASSLALRNEQFF.

This clone was observed a handful of times. The V and J genes are TRBV5-1 and TRBJ1-2; the match to TRBD1 covers 7 bases. CDR1 is SGHRS and CDR2 is YFSETQ in the germline V gene. The CDR3 spans 12 residues. J gave up 4 bases and V 5 bases, and 2 bases lay outside the gene matches. The DNA of the CDR3 is TGCGCCAGCAGTCAGGGGGTCTATGGCTACACCTTC. It yields the protein CASSQGVYGYTF.

A few counts support this clone. This chain joins TRBV27 and TRBJ1-6, with D tentatively TRBD1 (5 bases). V was shortened by 3 bases and J by 10 bases, with 16 bases between the two germline ends. From germline, CDR1 is MNHEY and CDR2 SMNVEV (reference sequence). The CDR3 has 15 residues. CDR3 residues: CASSFYGQGASPLHF. CDR3 DNA sequence: TGTGCCAGCAGTTTTTATGGCCAGGGAGCCTCACCCCTCCACTTT.

The rearrangement links TRBV27 to TRBJ1-2; 9 nucleotides agree with TRBD1. The V gene's germline CDR1 is MNHEY and CDR2 SMNVEV (reference sequence). The J segment lost 4 bases and the V segment lost 0 bases, leaving 9 bases of the junction unmatched. This CDR3 is built from 17 residues. CDR3 sequence (DNA): TGTGCCAGCAGTTTATCGATCGGGGACAGGGACTTCTATGGCTACACCTTC. Residues: CASSLSIGDRDFYGYTF.

The chain couples TRBV4-1 to TRBJ2-7; D is uncertain. Germline CDR1 and CDR2: MGHRA and YSYEKL. This CDR3 has 16 residues. V gave up 0 bases and J gave up 0 bases, with 12 bases separating them. The CDR3 DNA is TGCGCCAGCAGCCAAGATATAACGTTTTCCTCCTACGAGCAGTACTTC. Protein product: CASSQDITFSSYEQYF.

The J gene is TRBJ1-4, the V gene TRBV15, with D uncertain. The CDR3 length is 13 residues. Trimming shortened V by 5 bases and J by 6 bases, and 10 bases separated the two germline ends. Germline V CDR1 and CDR2: LNHNV, YYDKDF (reference sequence). In DNA form, the CDR3 reads TGTGCCACCAGCCTTGGGCCTCATGAAAAACTGTTTTTT. Amino acid sequence: CATSLGPHEKLFF.

The V call is TRBV11-2, the J call TRBJ1-2, with TRBD1 identical over 10 bases. CDR3 length equals 15 residues. V shed 3 bases and J 3 bases; nucleotides not matched to a gene: 4. The germline CDR1 and CDR2 sequences are SGHAT and FQNNGV. DNA of the CDR3: TGTGCCAGCAGCTTCCGACAGGGGGCGGACTATGGCTACACCTTC. Translation gives CASSFRQGADYGYTF.